Shown below are 15 T cell receptor beta chains from a single sample sequenced in a study of cytomegalovirus exposure and HLA in healthy donors. PCR was performed using 60 Vbeta and 13 Jbeta primers. Method: immunoSEQ multiplex PCR; TCRdb's copy keeps in-frame clones and lacks some. The table records about 140,000 clones, 70% to 80% of them present only once. The sample was PBMCs. The source is a woman in her 50s in good health and CMV-seropositive.

The rearrangement uses TRBV6-1 and TRBJ1-3; D may be TRBD1 (5 bases). Germline V gene sequence: CDR1 MNHNS, CDR2 SASEGT. The CDR3 sequence is 15 residues long. V shed 8 bases and J shed 3 bases, with 17 bases lying between them. CDR3 sequence: CASRLGGGGGNTIYF. The CDR3 DNA reads TGTGCCAGCCGACTCGGGGGAGGTGGTGGAAACACCATATATTTT.

The chain is built from TRBV2 and TRBJ2-1; TRBD1 matches at 10 bases. J lost 7 bases, V lost 2 bases, and 5 bases had no gene match. The CDR3 is 15 residues long. The germline V gene encodes CDR1 SNHLY and CDR2 FYNNEI. CDR3 region: CASSEIRTGGNEQFF. The CDR3 DNA follows: TGTGCCAGCAGTGAAATTCGGACAGGGGGGAATGAGCAGTTCTTC.

CDR3: CASSSYLDEQFF. The CDR3, as DNA: TGTGCCAGCAGCTCCTATTTAGATGAGCAGTTCTTC. This chain links TRBV11-1 with TRBJ2-1; D gene uncertain. The CDR3 spans 12 residues. CDR1 and CDR2 from the germline V gene are SGHAT and FQDESV (reference sequence). Between the trimmed V and J ends, which lost 4 bases and 8 bases, there was a span of 9 bases.

The chain links TRBV30 to TRBJ2-7, with unresolved D. V lost 1 base and J 6 bases, leaving 7 bases between the germline ends. Germline V CDR1 and CDR2: GTSNPN, SVGIG (reference sequence). This CDR3 contains 11 residues. The CDR3 DNA sequence: TGTGCCTGGAGTGCTCAGGTCGAGCAGTACTTC. Translated, it gives CAWSAQVEQYF.

The chain joins TRBV28 to TRBJ2-5, with 11 nucleotides matching TRBD2. V shed 6 bases and J 3 bases; nucleotides not matched to a gene: 3. The germline gives CDR1 MDHEN, CDR2 SYDVKM. CDR3 length: 14 amino acids. The CDR3, as DNA: TGTGCCAGCAGCCTGACTAGCGGGGAAGAGACCCAGTACTTC. Its protein is CASSLTSGEETQYF.

V usage is TRBV5-8 and J usage is TRBJ2-3, with 13 bases fitting TRBD2. The J segment lost 5 bases and the V segment lost 7 bases, leaving 7 bases of the junction unmatched. This CDR3 contains 15 residues. The germline V gene has CDR1 SGHTS and CDR2 YDEGEE. CDR3 in amino acids: CASRSGLAGEDTQYF. In nucleotides, the CDR3 is TGTGCCAGCCGATCCGGACTAGCGGGGGAAGATACGCAGTATTTT.

The rearrangement joins TRBV7-9 to TRBJ1-2; tentative D call: TRBD1 (6 bases). The germline V gene has CDR1 SEHNR and CDR2 FQNEAQ (reference sequence). This CDR3 is built from 12 residues. Trimming took 5 bases from V and 9 from J, leaving 13 bases between them. For the CDR3, the DNA is TGTGCCAGCAGCCTAAACAGGGACCGCTACACCTTC. It yields the protein CASSLNRDRYTF.

The V gene is TRBV5-6, the J gene TRBJ1-2; TRBD1 agrees at 10 bases. The CDR3 spans 13 residues. CDR1 and CDR2 from the germline V gene are SGHDT and YYEEEE. The trim removed 6 bases at V and 7 bases at J, leaving 6 bases unmatched. CDR3 DNA sequence: TGTGCCAGCACCTCAGGGACAGGGGCTGGCTACACCTTC. Translating gives CASTSGTGAGYTF. The full variable domain, with the rest looked up from reference TRBV5-6 and TRBJ1-2, is DAGVTQSPTHLIKTRGQQVTLRCSPKSGHDTVSWYQQALGQGPQFIFQYYEEEERQRGNFPDRFSGHQFPNYSSELNVNALLLGDSALYLCASTSGTGAGYTFGSGTRLTVV.

This clone was observed a single time. The chain is built from TRBV28 and TRBJ1-1; 8 positions agree with TRBD1. Germline V gene lookup returns CDR1 MDHEN and CDR2 SYDVKM. V dropped 7 bases and J dropped 8; count of bases not matched to a gene: 9. The CDR3 is made up of 13 amino acids. The CDR3 sequence is CASIRQGIKEAFF. The CDR3 nucleotides read TGTGCCAGCATCCGACAGGGGATAAAGGAAGCTTTCTTT.

The gene calls are TRBV25-1 and TRBJ1-4; tentatively, D is TRBD1 (6 bases). This CDR3 region has 16 residues. V was clipped by 5 bases and J by 6 bases, with 19 bases between them. Germline CDR1 MGHDK, CDR2 SYGVNS. CDR3 nucleotides: TGTGCCAGCAGTCCGGCTGGGGGGGGCGAATATGAAAAACTGTTTTTT. It translates to CASSPAGGGEYEKLFF.

The chain has TRBV14 and TRBJ2-5; 11 nucleotides agree with TRBD2. The CDR3 is 15 amino acids. V lost 4 bases to trimming and J lost 3 bases; unmatched junction nucleotides: 4. The germline V gene encodes CDR1 SGHDN and CDR2 FVKESK. This CDR3 reads CASSLLAGVKETQYF. CDR3 DNA: TGTGCCAGCAGCCTACTAGCGGGGGTAAAAGAGACCCAGTACTTC. The complete variable domain, with remaining parts taken from reference TRBV14 and TRBJ2-5, reads EAGVTQFPSHSVIEKGQTVTLRCDPISGHDNLYWYRRVMGKEIKFLLHFVKESKQDESGMPNNRFLAERTGGTYSTLKVQPAELEDSGVYFCASSLLAGVKETQYFGPGTRLLVL.

V is TRBV28 and J is TRBJ1-6; unclear D gene. Trimming stripped 7 bases from V and 5 bases from J, with 12 bases between. This CDR3 comprises 14 residues. In germline, CDR1 is MDHEN, CDR2 SYDVKM. The CDR3 DNA is TGTGCCAGCACCGCGCCGGGGAATAATTCACCCCTCCACTTT. The encoded protein is CASTAPGNNSPLHF.

The chain carries TRBV10-3 and TRBJ1-1; 7 nucleotides agree with TRBD1. The V gene's germline CDR1 is ENHRY and CDR2 SYGVKD. Trimming took 2 bases from V and 11 from J; bases not matched to a gene: 5. CDR3 size: 12 residues. This CDR3 reads CAISEPDRVAFF. The CDR3 DNA reads as TGTGCCATCAGTGAGCCAGACAGGGTGGCTTTCTTT.

V and J are TRBV7-2 and TRBJ2-7, with TRBD1 identical over 9 bases. There are 15 residues in the CDR3. CDR1 SGHTA and CDR2 FQGNSA come from the germline V gene. After removal of 1 base from V and 6 bases from J, the junction contained 7 bases not matched to a gene. The DNA for the CDR3 is TGTGCCAGCAGCTTAGTGGTGGGACAGGGTGGCGAGCAGTACTTC. It translates to CASSLVVGQGGEQYF. Full variable domain (outside the CDR3, taken from reference TRBV7-2 and TRBJ2-7): GAGVSQSPSNKVTEKGKDVELRCDPISGHTALYWYRQSLGQGLEFLIYFQGNSAPDKSGLPSDRFSAERTGGSVSTLTIQRTQQEDSAVYLCASSLVVGQGGEQYFGPGTRLTVT.

This clone was recorded only once. The chain links TRBV2 to TRBJ1-5; D is uncertain. The V and J ends lost 1 base and 1 base respectively, with 11 bases between them. The CDR3 contains 16 residues. Germline V gives CDR1 SNHLY, CDR2 FYNNEI. The CDR3 here is CASSEGAGRSNQPQHF. The CDR3 nucleotides are TGTGCCAGCAGTGAAGGCGCCGGTCGGAGCAATCAGCCCCAGCATTTT.